This is a list of T cell receptor beta chains from one sample in a study of shared clonotypes between healthy human individuals. The data were produced by immunoSEQ multiplex PCR, yet TCRdb's version contains in-frame clones alone and is incomplete. The data contain about 730,000 clones, around 70% of them seen just once; the ten biggest clones take up under 2%. The specimen was memory CD4+ T cells sorted from blood. The origin of the receptors is a woman in her 30s in good health. The CDR3 runs from the conserved cysteine through the conserved F or W. A D gene is named only where the DNA matches it firmly. Rows may omit the clone size; those that give it use once, few, many or a size class.

>TRBV6-6|-|-|TRBJ2-5
TGTGCCAGCAGTTACTCGGACCTCCAGGAGACCCAGTACTTC
CASSYSDLQETQYF
>TRBV11-2|few|-|TRBJ2-1
TGTGCCAGCAGCTGGAATTGGGGAGTCGCCGATGAGCAGTTCTTC
CASSWNWGVADEQFF
>TRBV6-4|few|-|TRBJ2-7
TGTGCCAGCAGCACTCAACCGGGAAGCGAGCAGTACTTC
CASSTQPGSEQYF
>TRBV27|-|-|TRBJ2-7
TGTGCCAGCAGACAAGACAGGAGCTCTTACGAGCAGTACTTC
CASRQDRSSYEQYF
>TRBV5-8|once|-|TRBJ1-5
TGTGCCAGCAACAAAAGGGGAACCAATCAGCCCCAGCATTTT
CASNKRGTNQPQHF
>TRBV19|-|TRBD2|TRBJ2-1
TGTGCCAGTAGACGAGGGCGGGAGAGTGAGCAGTTCTTC
CASRRGRESEQFF
>TRBV7-9|-|-|TRBJ2-1
TGTGCCAGCAGCTCCCACAATGAGCAGTTCTTC
CASSSHNEQFF
>TRBV23-1|few|-|TRBJ1-5
TGCGCCAGCAGTACAGGGTGGGGCAATCAGCCCCAGCATTTT
CASSTGWGNQPQHF
>TRBV7-9|few|TRBD1|TRBJ1-2
TGTGCCAGCAGACCCGCGGACAGGGTTGATGGCTACACCTTC
CASRPADRVDGYTF
>TRBV9|-|-|TRBJ2-1
TGTGCCAGCAGCGTCTCCGGGGGTCGATGGGATGAGCAGTTCTTC
CASSVSGGRWDEQFF
>TRBV7-3|-|TRBD2|TRBJ2-1
TGTGCCAGCAGCTCCCGACTAGCGGGAGGGGACAATGAGCAGTTCTTC
CASSSRLAGGDNEQFF
>TRBV7-9|-|-|TRBJ1-4
TGTGCCAGCAGCTCCTACGCTGGCCTAACTAATGAAAAACTGTTTTTT
CASSSYAGLTNEKLFF
>TRBV5-4|-|TRBD1|TRBJ2-5
TGTGCCAGCAGCACGGGACAGAAACAAGAGACCCAGTACTTC
CASSTGQKQETQYF
>TRBV5-6|-|TRBD2|TRBJ2-2
TGTGCCAGCAGCTTTCTTAGCGGGAAGGCGAACACCGGGGAGCTGTTTTTT
CASSFLSGKANTGELFF
>TRBV9|-|-|TRBJ2-1
TGTGCCAGCAGCGTAGATGTCGGGGAGTTCTACAATGAGCAGTTCTTC
CASSVDVGEFYNEQFF
>TRBV19|-|-|TRBJ2-3
TGTGCCAGTAGACGGATTCATAGCACAGATACGCAGTATTTT
CASRRIHSTDTQYF
>TRBV18|few|TRBD1|TRBJ2-5
TGTGCCAGCTCAGCGGGACAGGGGAGACAAGAGACCCAGTACTTC
CASSAGQGRQETQYF
>TRBV5-6|-|TRBD1|TRBJ2-3
TGTGCCAGCAGCAGGACAGGGGCTAATACGCAGTATTTT
CASSRTGANTQYF
>TRBV6-6|-|TRBD1|TRBJ2-2
TGTGCCAGCAGATTACAGGGGGTGGGGGAGCTGTTTTTT
CASRLQGVGELFF
>TRBV7-7|-|-|TRBJ2-2
TGTGCCAGCAGCTTGTCCAGAACCGGGGAGCTGTTTTTT
CASSLSRTGELFF
>TRBV27|-|-|TRBJ2-7
TGTGCCAGCAGGGGTAGGCATGGAGGGTCCTACGAGCAGTACTTC
CASRGRHGGSYEQYF
>TRBV5-8|few|-|TRBJ2-5
TGTGCCAGCAGCTTCCCACAAGAGACCCAGTACTTC
CASSFPQETQYF
>TRBV11-2|-|-|TRBJ2-7
TGTGCCAGCAGCTTAGATAGCCCGAAACTAGTTCGCCACGAGCAGTACTTC
CASSLDSPKLVRHEQYF
>TRBV7-9|-|-|TRBJ2-3
TGTGCCAGCAGCCCCCCCGCGGATACGCAGTATTTT
CASSPPADTQYF
>TRBV18|-|TRBD2|TRBJ2-3
TGTGCCAGCTCACGCCAGACTAGCGCAACTAGCACAGATACGCAGTATTTT
CASSRQTSATSTDTQYF
>TRBV5-1|-|-|TRBJ2-5
TGCGCCAGCAGCTCCGGGACCGCGGCGTGGGAGACCCAGTACTTC
CASSSGTAAWETQYF
>TRBV7-2|-|-|TRBJ2-7
TGTGCCAGCAGCTTAGCGACGGGAGCCCCGAGCTCCTACGAGCAGTACTTC
CASSLATGAPSSYEQYF
>TRBV4-1|once|-|TRBJ1-4
TGCGCCAGCAGCCAAGGGCAGGGACCTGCAACTAATGAAAAACTGTTTTTT
CASSQGQGPATNEKLFF
>TRBV13|-|TRBD2|TRBJ2-1
TGTGCCAGCAGGAAGACTAGCGGGGGGCCGTTCTTC
CASRKTSGGPFF
>TRBV28|few|TRBD2|TRBJ2-4
TGTGCCAGCAGTTTGACGACTAGCGGGGCCAAAAACATTCAGTACTTC
CASSLTTSGAKNIQYF
>TRBV5-6|-|TRBD1|TRBJ1-2
TGTGCCAGCACCCGGGGCAGGGGGCAGACCTATGGCTACACCTTC
CASTRGRGQTYGYTF
>TRBV11-2|-|-|TRBJ2-1
TGTGCCAGCAGTTCTCGACTGTACTCCTACAATGAGCAGTTCTTC
CASSSRLYSYNEQFF
>TRBV5-1|-|-|TRBJ2-2
TGCGCCAGCAGCAGAAGGGTTCCCGGGGAGCTGTTTTTT
CASSRRVPGELFF
>TRBV6-6|many|-|TRBJ2-1
TGTGCCAGCAGCCATTCAACGGCGGAAACCTACAATGAGCAGTTCTTC
CASSHSTAETYNEQFF
>TRBV5-1|many|TRBD1|TRBJ1-1
TGCGCCAGCAGCTTCGGGACAGGGGAGGGCACTGAAGCTTTCTTT
CASSFGTGEGTEAFF
>TRBV7-6|-|TRBD1|TRBJ2-7
TGTGCCAGCAGCGCGAGAGGGACAGGGAACTACGAGCAGTACTTC
CASSARGTGNYEQYF
>TRBV7-2|few|-|TRBJ1-4
TGTGCCAGCAGCTTATGGGCCGCAGGGGAGTATGAAAAACTGTTTTTT
CASSLWAAGEYEKLFF
>TRBV14|-|-|TRBJ1-3
TGTGCCAGCAGCCACACAGGGATGCCTGGAAACACCATATATTTT
CASSHTGMPGNTIYF
>TRBV6-1|once|-|TRBJ2-1
TGTGCCAGCAGTGATTTAGGCGAGCAGTTCTTC
CASSDLGEQFF
>TRBV7-2|-|TRBD1|TRBJ2-7
TGTGCCAGCAGCTTAGTGGGACAGAGCTCCTACGAGCAGTACTTC
CASSLVGQSSYEQYF
>TRBV5-6|-|-|TRBJ2-5
TGTGCCAGCAGCTTGTCTACGTGGGGAGGAGAGACCCAGTACTTC
CASSLSTWGGETQYF
>TRBV2|-|-|TRBJ2-7
TGTGCCAGCGGGCCCGGAAACTACGAGCAGTACTTC
CASGPGNYEQYF
>TRBV28|-|-|TRBJ2-1
TGTGCCAGCAGTACGTGGGAAAGCTCCTACAATGAGCAGTTCTTC
CASSTWESSYNEQFF
>TRBV12-5|-|TRBD2|TRBJ2-1
TGTGCTAGTGGTTTGGAGGGACAAGCGGGAGCCCACAATGAGCAGTTCTTC
CASGLEGQAGAHNEQFF
>TRBV19|-|TRBD2|TRBJ2-2
TGTGCCAGTAGTATAGATCGGGGAGCGGGGGGATTTACCGGGGAGCTGTTTTTT
CASSIDRGAGGFTGELFF
>TRBV10-1|-|-|TRBJ2-5
TGCGCCAGCAGTGAACAGGCCACTAAGACCCAGTACTTC
CASSEQATKTQYF
>TRBV6-6|-|-|TRBJ1-5
TGTGCCAGCAGTTACGTGCAGGAGAACAATCAGCCCCAGCATTTT
CASSYVQENNQPQHF
>TRBV6-1|few|-|TRBJ1-4
TGTGCCAGCAGTGAAGCATGGGTGACAGGTCGTAATGAAAAACTGTTTTTT
CASSEAWVTGRNEKLFF
>TRBV1|-|-|TRBJ2-4
TGCACCAGCAGCCGCGCGGGAGCCCTTATTTGTCAGTACTTC
CTSSRAGALICQYF